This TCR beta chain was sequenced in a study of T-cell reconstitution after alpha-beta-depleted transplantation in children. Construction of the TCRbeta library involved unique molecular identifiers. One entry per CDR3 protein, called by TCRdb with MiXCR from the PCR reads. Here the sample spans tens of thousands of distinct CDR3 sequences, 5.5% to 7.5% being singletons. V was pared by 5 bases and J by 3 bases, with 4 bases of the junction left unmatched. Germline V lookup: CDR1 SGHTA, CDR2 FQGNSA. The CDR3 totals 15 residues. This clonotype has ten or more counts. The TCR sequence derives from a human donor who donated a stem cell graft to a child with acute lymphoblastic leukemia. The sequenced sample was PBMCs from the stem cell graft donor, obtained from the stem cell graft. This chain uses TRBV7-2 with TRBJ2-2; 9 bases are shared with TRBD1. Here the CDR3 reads CASSRQGGDTGELFF. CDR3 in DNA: TGTGCCAGCAGCAGACAGGGGGGGGACACCGGGGAGCTGTTTTTT.